One sample yielded the 15 T cell receptor beta chains listed below, sequenced in a study of CD8+ T cells in alopecia areata. RNA, once extracted, was reverse transcribed into cDNA for use as the sequencing template. Measured with immunoSEQ multiplex PCR; TCRdb has only the in-frame clones, and not every one. The profile covers about 150,000 clones, with 55% to 65% appearing a single time and about 4.4% taken by the ten largest. The sample comprised CD4+ T cells sorted from blood. Receptors were obtained from a human donor in good health.

This rearrangement joins TRBV7-3 to TRBJ2-1; 11 nucleotides align to TRBD2. Looked up from germline, CDR1 is SGHTA and CDR2 is FQGTGA. The junction had 10 bases not matched to a gene; V was cut back by 5 bases and J by 7 bases. The CDR3 runs to 16 residues. As DNA, the CDR3 is TGTGCCAGCAGCATCGTAACTAGCGGGAGCTGGAATGAGCAGTTCTTC. This translates into CASSIVTSGSWNEQFF.

This sequence joins TRBV7-7 and TRBJ2-5; D ambiguous. Trimming removed 10 bases from V and 5 bases from J, with 11 bases in between. The germline V gene has CDR1 SSHAT and CDR2 FNYEAQ (reference sequence). The CDR3 contains 11 residues. DNA for the CDR3: TGTGCCACCGGCCCGCTGGAGACCCAGTACTTC. Protein sequence: CATGPLETQYF.

This clone was counted between two and nine times. This chain links TRBV4-1 with TRBJ1-4, with D perhaps matching TRBD1 (5 bases). The CDR3 contains 17 residues. Trimming removed 2 bases from V and 8 bases from J, with 21 bases in between. CDR1 and CDR2 from the germline V gene are MGHRA and YSYEKL. The CDR3 DNA is TGCGCCAGCAGCCAACCCAGGGTGGGCAGGGACCGGGAAAAACTGTTTTTT. It encodes CASSQPRVGRDREKLFF.

In this sample, this clone turned up once. V gene TRBV27 combines with J gene TRBJ2-7, with TRBD1 matching over 7 bases. The CDR3 extends over 15 amino acids. In germline, CDR1 is MNHEY, CDR2 SMNVEV (reference sequence). J lost 2 bases, V lost 6 bases, and 10 bases had no gene match. The CDR3 DNA reads TGTGCCAGCAGAAACAGGGGCGCCTCCCCCTACGAGCAGTACTTC. As protein: CASRNRGASPYEQYF.

There are a few counts of this clone. The chain uses TRBV14 and TRBJ1-2; unclear D gene. Germline V gene lookup returns CDR1 SGHDN and CDR2 FVKESK. V was clipped by 2 bases and J by 4 bases, with 5 bases between them. The CDR3 length is 12 residues. CDR3 coding DNA: TGTGCCAGCAGCCAAATAGGCTATGGCTACACCTTC. Translated: CASSQIGYGYTF.

Comment on this clone: This sample includes further DNA sequences coding for the same CDR3. J is TRBJ2-5 and V is TRBV7-9; possibly TRBD1 or TRBD2 for D (5 bases each). Germline V gene lookup returns CDR1 SEHNR and CDR2 FQNEAQ (reference sequence). The V end lost 1 base, the J end lost 4 bases, and 10 bases lay between the germline ends. This CDR3 has 14 amino acids. CDR3 amino acids: CASSLGGSGETQYF. The CDR3 bases are TGTGCCAGCAGCTTAGGGGGGTCCGGAGAGACCCAGTACTTC.

In nucleotides, the CDR3 is TGCAGCGTGACGGCAGGCTGGAACACTGAAGCTTTCTTT. Its translation is CSVTAGWNTEAFF. The chain links TRBV29-1 to TRBJ1-1; unclear D gene. This CDR3 has 13 residues. Germline CDR1 reads SQVTM; CDR2 reads ANQGSEA. Trimming shortened V by 6 bases and J by 1 base, and 12 bases separated the two germline ends.

The V and J genes are TRBV5-6 and TRBJ2-7; D is ambiguous. Trimming took off 1 base at V and 2 bases at J, with 4 bases between the two ends. The CDR3 is made up of 12 amino acids. Germline-derived CDR1 and CDR2 are SGHDT and YYEEEE. The CDR3 nucleotides are TGTGCCAGCAGCTTGCTTACCTACGAGCAGTACTTC. This translates into CASSLLTYEQYF.

V usage is TRBV27 and J usage is TRBJ1-5; 8 bases match TRBD1. The CDR3 consists of 14 residues. V gave up 5 bases and J gave up 3 bases; unmatched junction bases: 3. CDR1 MNHEY and CDR2 SMNVEV come from the germline V gene (reference sequence). CDR3 sequence reads: CASSRTGYNQPQHF. CDR3 DNA: TGTGCCAGCAGTCGGACAGGGTACAATCAGCCCCAGCATTTT.

This clone was detected only a few times. The rearrangement joins TRBV7-2 to TRBJ1-4; D remains unclear. Trimming stripped 5 bases from V and 5 bases from J, with 12 bases between. The CDR3 is 14 residues long. CDR1 is SGHTA and CDR2 is FQGNSA in the germline V gene. The CDR3 DNA sequence: TGTGCCAGCAGCGCGTGGGTGGGAAATGAAAAACTGTTTTTT. Translation: CASSAWVGNEKLFF. Filled out from reference TRBV7-2 and TRBJ1-4, the complete variable domain reads GAGVSQSPSNKVTEKGKDVELRCDPISGHTALYWYRQSLGQGLEFLIYFQGNSAPDKSGLPSDRFSAERTGGSVSTLTIQRTQQEDSAVYLCASSAWVGNEKLFFGSGTQLSVL.

The rearrangement links TRBV5-6 to TRBJ2-2; 7 nucleotides align to TRBD1. CDR3 size: 17 residues. Germline V gene lookup returns CDR1 SGHDT and CDR2 YYEEEE. V lost 0 bases to trimming and J lost 7 bases; unmatched junction nucleotides: 12. CDR3 in DNA: TGTGCCAGCAGCTTGGCCCGGTTAGGGGGCATCCACGGGGAGCTGTTTTTT. Protein sequence: CASSLARLGGIHGELFF.

This clone was seen a handful of times. The chain couples TRBV15 to TRBJ2-3, with D hard to call. V was shortened by 0 bases and J by 2 bases, with 3 bases between the two germline ends. Looked up from germline, CDR1 is LNHNV and CDR2 is YYDKDF (reference sequence). The CDR3 is 13 residues long. CDR3 coding DNA: TGTGCCACCAGCAGAGATGTCACAGATACGCAGTATTTT. Its translation: CATSRDVTDTQYF.

Only a few counts were recorded for this clone. The rearrangement links TRBV7-9 to TRBJ2-2; 8 bases agree with TRBD1. V lost 5 bases to trimming and J lost 1 base; unmatched junction nucleotides: 3. From germline, CDR1 is SEHNR and CDR2 FQNEAQ (reference sequence). The CDR3 covers 15 residues. CDR3 in DNA: TGTGCCAGCAGCACGGACAGGGTGAACACCGGGGAGCTGTTTTTT. Amino acids: CASSTDRVNTGELFF.

The chain's CDR3 is CASSPFAGGYTF. As DNA, the CDR3 is TGCGCCAGCAGCCCTTTCGCGGGGGGCTACACCTTC. The rearrangement joins TRBV4-1 to TRBJ1-2; D unclear. Trimming left V 4 bases short and J 8 bases short, with 11 bases between. The CDR3 runs to 12 residues. Germline CDR1 reads MGHRA; CDR2 reads YSYEKL.

A few counts support this clone. The chain combines TRBV28 with TRBJ1-5, with D uncertain. V dropped 2 bases and J dropped 3 bases, with 8 bases sitting between them. The CDR3 totals 14 residues. Germline V lookup: CDR1 MDHEN, CDR2 SYDVKM. CDR3 loop: CASSLVRTNQPQHF. The CDR3, as DNA: TGTGCCAGCAGTTTAGTACGGACCAATCAGCCCCAGCATTTT.